The rows below give T cell receptor beta chains drawn from one sample of a study of blood T cells in healthy people across ages. A single record per CDR3 protein comes from TCRdb applying MiXCR to the 5' RACE reads. The sample yields approximately 800,000 distinct CDR3 sequences, more than 35% seen once. The sample comprised blood. Receptor source: a man aged 80 or over in good health. The CDR3 runs from the conserved cysteine through the conserved F or W. Each record gives: clone size, J gene, D gene, V gene, CDR3 DNA, CDR3 protein. D genes are given only for firm matches. Clone size is given for some rows only: seen once, a few or many times, or a class if the clone is expanded.

abundance: many
j_gene: TRBJ2-7
d_gene: -
v_gene: TRBV28
CDR3nt: TGTGCCAGCAGTCGACCGGACACTGACGAGCAGTACTTC
CDR3aa: CASSRPDTDEQYF

abundance: few
j_gene: TRBJ2-5
d_gene: -
v_gene: TRBV7-3
CDR3nt: TGTGCCAGCAGCTTAACGTTGGGGGGAGAGACCCAGTACTTC
CDR3aa: CASSLTLGGETQYF

abundance: -
j_gene: TRBJ1-1
d_gene: TRBD1
v_gene: TRBV4-1
CDR3nt: TGCGCCAGCACCACTATGGGACAGGGCCAGGGGTACACTGAAGCTTTCTTT
CDR3aa: CASTTMGQGQGYTEAFF

abundance: -
j_gene: TRBJ2-2
d_gene: TRBD2
v_gene: TRBV12-3/TRBV12-4
CDR3nt: TGTGCCAGCGGTCCCGAACTTGGACTAGCGGGACCCGGGGAGCTGTTTTTT
CDR3aa: CASGPELGLAGPGELFF

abundance: many
j_gene: TRBJ2-7
d_gene: -
v_gene: TRBV5-5
CDR3nt: TGTGCCAGCAGCCTGGGCCGGGGAGAATACTACGAGCAGTACTTC
CDR3aa: CASSLGRGEYYEQYF

abundance: -
j_gene: TRBJ2-1
d_gene: -
v_gene: TRBV7-9
CDR3nt: TGTGCCAGCAGCTTAGATGGCCCTGGGGAGCAGTTCTTC
CDR3aa: CASSLDGPGEQFF

abundance: -
j_gene: TRBJ2-7
d_gene: -
v_gene: TRBV20-1
CDR3nt: TGCAGTGCAAGGACAGCATACAATGAGCAGTACTTC
CDR3aa: CSARTAYNEQYF

abundance: -
j_gene: TRBJ1-1
d_gene: -
v_gene: TRBV27
CDR3nt: TGTGCCAGCAGGAAGACTGGAGATGAAGCTTTCTTT
CDR3aa: CASRKTGDEAFF

abundance: -
j_gene: TRBJ2-1
d_gene: TRBD1
v_gene: TRBV3-1
CDR3nt: TGTGCCAGCAGCCAAGGGACAGGGGGGCAGTTCTTC
CDR3aa: CASSQGTGGQFF

abundance: -
j_gene: TRBJ2-5
d_gene: -
v_gene: TRBV14
CDR3nt: TGTGCCAGCAGCCAAGCCGACAGTCAAGAGACCCAGTACTTC
CDR3aa: CASSQADSQETQYF

abundance: few
j_gene: TRBJ2-3
d_gene: -
v_gene: TRBV7-2
CDR3nt: TGTGCCAGCAGCTCGGGACTTCAAGGAGATACGCAGTATTTT
CDR3aa: CASSSGLQGDTQYF

abundance: -
j_gene: TRBJ2-7
d_gene: -
v_gene: TRBV15
CDR3nt: TGTGCCACCAGCAGCGATTCCCAGGGAGACACCTACGAGCAGTACTTC
CDR3aa: CATSSDSQGDTYEQYF

abundance: -
j_gene: TRBJ2-1
d_gene: TRBD2
v_gene: TRBV19
CDR3nt: TGTGCCAGTACGACTAGCGGAGGTTACAATGAGCAGTTCTTC
CDR3aa: CASTTSGGYNEQFF

abundance: -
j_gene: TRBJ2-1
d_gene: TRBD1
v_gene: TRBV10-3
CDR3nt: TGTGCCATCAGTGAGACGAGGACAGGGGTCCATGAGCAGTTCTTC
CDR3aa: CAISETRTGVHEQFF

abundance: once
j_gene: TRBJ2-3
d_gene: -
v_gene: TRBV7-2
CDR3nt: TGTGCCAGCAGCCCACCAGTCGCAGATACGCAGTATTTT
CDR3aa: CASSPPVADTQYF

abundance: few
j_gene: TRBJ1-5
d_gene: -
v_gene: TRBV5-1
CDR3nt: TGCGCCAGCAGCCTCGACACTTACAATCAGCCCCAGCATTTT
CDR3aa: CASSLDTYNQPQHF

abundance: few
j_gene: TRBJ2-1
d_gene: -
v_gene: TRBV11-3
CDR3nt: TGTGCCAGCAGCCACCGAGTAGACTTCGGGGAGCAGTTCTTC
CDR3aa: CASSHRVDFGEQFF

abundance: -
j_gene: TRBJ2-7
d_gene: TRBD1
v_gene: TRBV30
CDR3nt: TGTGCCTGCATCAGGGACAGGGATTCCTACGAGCAGTACTTC
CDR3aa: CACIRDRDSYEQYF

abundance: -
j_gene: TRBJ2-7
d_gene: TRBD1
v_gene: TRBV5-1
CDR3nt: TGCGCCAGCAGCTTGGGCCCGGGACAGGGAACATCCGAGCAGTACTTC
CDR3aa: CASSLGPGQGTSEQYF

abundance: -
j_gene: TRBJ2-7
d_gene: TRBD2
v_gene: TRBV7-2
CDR3nt: TGTGCCAGCAGCCCCGGTGCTAGCGGGAGGGTAGAAGAGCAGTACTTC
CDR3aa: CASSPGASGRVEEQYF

abundance: -
j_gene: TRBJ2-1
d_gene: -
v_gene: TRBV29-1
CDR3nt: TGCAGCGTTGAGATCTTCGAGCAGTTCTTC
CDR3aa: CSVEIFEQFF